These 12 T cell receptor beta chains originate from one sample sequenced in a study of identical twins. TCRdb itself ran the 5' RACE reads through MiXCR, one entry per CDR3 protein. The sample carries 200,000 to 250,000 distinct CDR3 sequences, about 7.5% recorded once. These same records also appear under a second study, on yellow fever vaccine responses in identical twins.

Sequenced material: memory (CD45RO+) T cells sorted from blood. All receptors come from a woman aged 18-29 years in good health.

V and J are TRBV28 and TRBJ2-1, with D possibly TRBD2 on 5 matching bases. CDR3 length: 15 amino acids. Germline V gene lookup returns CDR1 MDHEN and CDR2 SYDVKM. Trimming stripped 3 bases from V and 3 bases from J, with 12 bases between. The CDR3 nucleotides read TGTGCCAGCAGTTTCGGAGGCACCCACTACAATGAGCAGTTCTTC. Amino acid sequence: CASSFGGTHYNEQFF. Full variable domain (remainder filled in from reference TRBV28 and TRBJ2-1): DVKVTQSSRYLVKRTGEKVFLECVQDMDHENMFWYRQDPGLGLRLIYFSYDVKMKEKGDIPEGYSVSREKKERFSLILESASTNQTSMYLCASSFGGTHYNEQFFGPGTRLTVL.

This clonotype has just a few counts. This sequence joins TRBV2 and TRBJ2-7; possible D gene TRBD2, 5 bases. V was shortened by 1 base and J by 6 bases, with 13 bases between the two germline ends. Germline assignment: CDR1 SNHLY and CDR2 FYNNEI. The CDR3 is 14 amino acids. CDR3 sequence (DNA): TGTGCCAGCAGTGAAGTTCGGGCCGGAGGCGAGCAGTACTTC. Amino acid sequence: CASSEVRAGGEQYF.

The chain recombines TRBV20-1 with TRBJ1-3; D uncertain. Germline V gene data show CDR1 as DFQATT and CDR2 as SNEGSKA (reference sequence). Trimming took off 1 base at V and 7 bases at J, with 14 bases between the two ends. CDR3 size: 14 residues. CDR3 sequence: CSARAGQLLNTIYF. Here the CDR3 DNA reads TGCAGTGCTAGAGCCGGCCAGCTTCTGAACACCATATATTTT.

This clonotype has a count of ten or more. The chain uses TRBV7-2 and TRBJ1-4; 8 bases align to TRBD1. The CDR3 runs 14 residues. Germline V CDR1 and CDR2: SGHTA, FQGNSA. V lost 5 bases to trimming and J lost 5 bases; unmatched junction nucleotides: 4. CDR3 sequence (DNA): TGTGCCAGCAGCAGACGGACAGGGAATGAAAAACTGTTTTTT. Protein sequence: CASSRRTGNEKLFF.

This clonotype occurred a few times. The rearrangement links TRBV19 to TRBJ2-7; 9 bases are a match to TRBD1. V was pared by 4 bases and J by 4 bases, with 5 bases of the junction left unmatched. This CDR3 region has 14 residues. Germline CDR1 LNHDA, CDR2 SQIVND (reference sequence). The CDR3 DNA is TGTGCCAGTAGTACCTCCGGGACAGGGTACGAGCAGTACTTC. Its translation is CASSTSGTGYEQYF.

This clonotype was picked up many times. The chain combines TRBV29-1 with TRBJ1-4, with 8 bases that match TRBD1. Trimming removed 7 bases from V and 8 bases from J; junction bases left unmatched: 12. Germline CDR1 is SQVTM and CDR2 is ANQGSEA. The CDR3 is made up of 14 amino acids. Here the CDR3 DNA reads TGCAGCGCCACCTCTACAGGGGGGAGAGAAAAACTGTTTTTT. Protein product: CSATSTGGREKLFF.

The CDR3 here is CASSVGTSWSTGELFF. CDR3 DNA: TGTGCCAGTAGTGTCGGGACTAGTTGGAGCACCGGGGAGCTGTTTTTT. The chain is built from TRBV19 and TRBJ2-2, with 8 bases aligning to TRBD2. This CDR3 region has 16 residues. The germline V gene encodes CDR1 LNHDA and CDR2 SQIVND (reference sequence). The V gene end was trimmed by 5 bases and the J gene end by 4 bases; junction bases not matched to a gene: 9.

The chain couples TRBV2 to TRBJ2-7; D may match TRBD1 or TRBD2 (5 bases each). Trimming pared 7 bases from V and 5 bases from J, leaving 15 bases between. Germline-derived CDR1 and CDR2 are SNHLY and FYNNEI. The CDR3 consists of 13 residues. In DNA form, the CDR3 reads TGTGCCAGCACGTGGGGCGTCGGGGACGAGCAGTACTTC. The encoded protein is CASTWGVGDEQYF.

This clonotype turned up a few times. This chain uses TRBV5-1 with TRBJ2-2, with a possible D match to TRBD1 (5 bases). V lost 4 bases, J lost 3 bases, and 13 bases lay in between. There are 15 residues in the CDR3. The germline gives CDR1 SGHRS, CDR2 YFSETQ. In DNA form, the CDR3 reads TGCGCCAGCAGCATGAGCATACAGGACACCGGGGAGCTGTTTTTT. It yields the protein CASSMSIQDTGELFF.

The rearrangement uses TRBV12-3 or TRBV12-4 and TRBJ1-4, with 8 bases lining up with TRBD1. V was pared by 5 bases and J by 5 bases, with 7 bases of the junction left unmatched. CDR3 size: 15 residues. The CDR3 region is CASSPSGGANEKLFF. The CDR3 DNA reads TGTGCCAGCAGTCCCTCAGGGGGCGCGAATGAAAAACTGTTTTTT.

V and J are TRBV20-1 and TRBJ2-3, with 8 bases identical to TRBD2. V was clipped by 5 bases and J by 5 bases; unmatched bases: 9. CDR3 size: 14 residues. Germline-derived CDR1 and CDR2 are DFQATT and SNEGSKA (reference sequence). In DNA form, the CDR3 reads TGCAGTGCTCCCTTTCGCGGGGGGAAAGATACGCAGTATTTT. Residues: CSAPFRGGKDTQYF.

This chain joins TRBV7-2 and TRBJ2-1; 11 positions match TRBD2. Germline assignment: CDR1 SGHTA and CDR2 FQGNSA. J gave up 12 bases and V 5 bases, and 12 bases lay outside the gene matches. The CDR3 runs 15 residues. CDR3: CASSPPGLAVHGQFF. CDR3 bases: TGTGCCAGCAGCCCACCGGGACTAGCGGTCCATGGGCAGTTCTTC.